Listed below are T cell receptor beta chains from one sample, sequenced in a study of shared clonotypes between healthy human individuals. The data were produced by immunoSEQ multiplex PCR, yet TCRdb's version contains in-frame clones alone and is incomplete. This table has millions of clones, roughly 95% appearing once. Sequencing was carried out using naive CD8+ T cells sorted from blood. These receptors were obtained from a man aged 18 to 29 in good health. CDR3s include the opening cysteine and the closing phenylalanine or tryptophan. A D gene is named only where the DNA matches it firmly. A clone size is listed for some rows: how often the clone was seen (once, few, many), or a class if it is expanded.

d_gene	abundance	v_gene	j_gene	CDR3aa	CDR3nt
TRBD1	-	TRBV5-8	TRBJ2-2	CASSLPGQGNTGELFF	TGTGCCAGCAGCTTACCGGGACAGGGGAACACCGGGGAGCTGTTTTTT
TRBD1	-	TRBV19	TRBJ1-2	CASSIRPSGTGVFGYGYTF	TGTGCCAGTAGTATAAGACCCTCAGGGACAGGGGTTTTCGGCTATGGCTACACCTTC
TRBD1	-	TRBV7-9	TRBJ2-2	CASSHDRVAGELFF	TGTGCCAGCAGCCACGACAGGGTGGCCGGGGAGCTGTTTTTT
TRBD2	-	TRBV2	TRBJ2-7	CASSEAERTSAFYEQYF	TGTGCCAGCAGTGAAGCTGAGAGGACTAGCGCCTTCTACGAGCAGTACTTC
-	-	TRBV6-1	TRBJ1-1	CASNLGGEGTEAFF	TGTGCCAGCAACCTGGGAGGGGAGGGAACTGAAGCTTTCTTT
-	-	TRBV27	TRBJ2-3	CASSHFWETSTDTQYF	TGTGCCAGCAGTCATTTCTGGGAGACTAGCACAGATACGCAGTATTTT
-	-	TRBV27	TRBJ2-7	CASSSDRDLYEQYF	TGTGCCAGCAGTTCCGACAGGGACTTGTACGAGCAGTACTTC
-	-	TRBV9	TRBJ1-2	CASSPGTDYGYTF	TGTGCCAGCAGCCCTGGGACTGACTATGGCTACACCTTC
-	-	TRBV10-3	TRBJ2-7	CAISPDSYEQYF	TGTGCCATCAGTCCGGACAGCTACGAGCAGTACTTC
-	-	TRBV28	TRBJ2-2	CASTPGWELFF	TGTGCCAGCACCCCGGGGTGGGAGCTGTTTTTT
TRBD2	-	TRBV5-1	TRBJ2-1	CASSSPPGLAGQEQFF	TGCGCCAGCAGCTCCCCCCCGGGACTAGCGGGACAGGAGCAGTTCTTC
TRBD2	-	TRBV11-2	TRBJ2-7	CASSLGTSGLYEQYF	TGTGCCAGCAGCTTGGGCACTAGCGGCCTCTACGAGCAGTACTTC
-	once	TRBV18	TRBJ2-1	CASSPPAGDDEQFF	TGTGCCAGCTCACCACCGGCAGGGGACGATGAGCAGTTCTTC
TRBD1	-	TRBV19	TRBJ2-1	CASRGQSYNEQFF	TGTGCCAGTAGGGGACAGTCCTACAATGAGCAGTTCTTC
-	-	TRBV10-2	TRBJ2-7	CASSPADTGEVYEQYF	TGCGCCAGCAGTCCAGCCGACACAGGGGAGGTCTACGAGCAGTACTTC
TRBD1	-	TRBV4-1	TRBJ2-7	CASSQPYDREDSYEQYF	TGCGCCAGCAGCCAACCTTATGACAGGGAAGATTCCTACGAGCAGTACTTC
TRBD2	-	TRBV12-5	TRBJ2-5	CASGLIPRTSGQETQYF	TGTGCTAGTGGTTTGATCCCCCGGACTAGCGGACAAGAGACCCAGTACTTC
-	-	TRBV10-3	TRBJ1-2	CAISLGRADTNYGYTF	TGTGCCATCAGCCTAGGGAGGGCAGACACTAATTATGGCTACACCTTC
-	-	TRBV11-2	TRBJ2-2	CASSAARGMNTGELFF	TGTGCCAGCAGCGCCGCCCGGGGGATGAACACCGGGGAGCTGTTTTTT
-	-	TRBV25-1	TRBJ1-1	CASSPQGNTEAFF	TGTGCCAGCAGTCCGCAGGGTAACACTGAAGCTTTCTTT
-	-	TRBV28	TRBJ2-7	CASSPTDSPYEQYF	TGTGCCAGCAGCCCAACAGACAGCCCCTACGAGCAGTACTTC
-	-	TRBV6-1	TRBJ2-3	CASSDRGSTDTQYF	TGTGCCAGCAGTGATCGGGGCAGCACAGATACGCAGTATTTT
TRBD2	-	TRBV10-2	TRBJ2-1	CATNILAVERNEQFF	TGCGCCACCAACATACTAGCGGTTGAGAGGAATGAGCAGTTCTTC
-	-	TRBV9	TRBJ2-2	CASSALGETGELFF	TGTGCCAGCAGCGCCCTCGGGGAAACCGGGGAGCTGTTTTTT
-	-	TRBV7-9	TRBJ2-7	CASSFPGVVYEQYF	TGTGCCAGCAGCTTTCCCGGGGTAGTCTACGAGCAGTACTTC
-	-	TRBV4-1	TRBJ2-2	CASSQVGPGELFF	TGCGCCAGCAGCCAAGTAGGTCCCGGGGAGCTGTTTTTT
-	-	TRBV7-2	TRBJ1-5	CASSLNRESNQPQHF	TGTGCCAGCAGCTTAAACAGGGAGAGCAATCAGCCCCAGCATTTT
-	-	TRBV7-9	TRBJ2-2	CASSLGGTQGINTGELFF	TGTGCCAGCAGCTTAGGAGGAACCCAGGGGATCAACACCGGGGAGCTGTTTTTT
TRBD1	-	TRBV11-3	TRBJ2-1	CASSTGTGANEQFF	TGTGCCAGCAGCACCGGGACAGGGGCGAATGAGCAGTTCTTC
TRBD2	-	TRBV6-6	TRBJ2-3	CASSPLKASGADTQYF	TGTGCCAGCAGTCCCCTAAAGGCTAGCGGGGCGGATACGCAGTATTTT
TRBD1	-	TRBV7-9	TRBJ1-6	CASSSSLDRASDSPLHF	TGTGCCAGCAGCTCGAGCCTGGACAGGGCTTCTGATTCACCCCTCCACTTT
-	-	TRBV11-2	TRBJ1-1	CASSHTGPPMNTEAFF	TGTGCCAGCAGCCATACGGGACCACCCATGAACACTGAAGCTTTCTTT
-	-	TRBV7-3	TRBJ1-3	CASRSVQGRKLKDGNTIYF	TGTGCCAGCAGGTCAGTTCAGGGCCGTAAACTTAAGGATGGAAACACCATATATTTT
TRBD1	-	TRBV9	TRBJ2-1	CASSPLGQGQYNEQFF	TGTGCCAGCAGCCCACTGGGACAGGGACAATACAATGAGCAGTTCTTC
TRBD2	-	TRBV7-9	TRBJ2-1	CASSLVLAVYNEQFF	TGTGCCAGCAGCTTAGTTCTAGCGGTATACAATGAGCAGTTCTTC
TRBD1	-	TRBV27	TRBJ2-3	CASSLTRQGPIPDTQYF	TGTGCCAGCAGTTTAACCCGACAGGGTCCAATCCCAGATACGCAGTATTTT
-	-	TRBV4-1	TRBJ1-2	CASSQEGRGGYGYTF	TGCGCCAGCAGCCAAGAAGGCAGGGGAGGGTATGGCTACACCTTC
-	-	TRBV29-1	TRBJ1-6	CSVSYDSPLHF	TGCAGCGTGAGTTATGATTCACCCCTCCACTTT
-	-	TRBV7-9	TRBJ1-5	CASSLAWGGGQPQHF	TGTGCCAGCAGCTTAGCCTGGGGGGGCGGTCAGCCCCAGCATTTT
-	once	TRBV28	TRBJ1-3	CASSPNWTGGNTIYF	TGTGCCAGCAGCCCGAATTGGACGGGCGGAAACACCATATATTTT
-	-	TRBV2	TRBJ2-3	CARRHLPDNQDTQYF	TGTGCCAGGAGACATCTCCCCGATAATCAAGATACGCAGTATTTT
-	-	TRBV27	TRBJ2-7	CASSPPSYEQYF	TGTGCCAGCAGTCCTCCCTCCTACGAGCAGTACTTC
-	-	TRBV7-8	TRBJ2-7	CASSLGTLIQDEQYF	TGTGCCAGCAGCTTAGGCACCTTGATACAGGACGAGCAGTACTTC
TRBD2	-	TRBV5-8	TRBJ2-2	CASSIGTSGVNTGELFF	TGTGCCAGCAGCATCGGGACTAGCGGGGTGAACACCGGGGAGCTGTTTTTT
-	-	TRBV5-6	TRBJ1-1	CASSLGAAMNTEAFF	TGTGCCAGCAGCTTGGGGGCAGCGATGAACACTGAAGCTTTCTTT
-	-	TRBV27	TRBJ2-3	CASSPQGPDTQYF	TGTGCCAGCAGTCCCCAGGGTCCAGATACGCAGTATTTT
-	-	TRBV2	TRBJ2-5	CASSDGLEETQYF	TGTGCCAGCAGTGACGGACTCGAAGAGACCCAGTACTTC
-	-	TRBV6-5	TRBJ1-1	CASSVGTEAFF	TGTGCCAGCAGTGTGGGCACTGAAGCTTTCTTT